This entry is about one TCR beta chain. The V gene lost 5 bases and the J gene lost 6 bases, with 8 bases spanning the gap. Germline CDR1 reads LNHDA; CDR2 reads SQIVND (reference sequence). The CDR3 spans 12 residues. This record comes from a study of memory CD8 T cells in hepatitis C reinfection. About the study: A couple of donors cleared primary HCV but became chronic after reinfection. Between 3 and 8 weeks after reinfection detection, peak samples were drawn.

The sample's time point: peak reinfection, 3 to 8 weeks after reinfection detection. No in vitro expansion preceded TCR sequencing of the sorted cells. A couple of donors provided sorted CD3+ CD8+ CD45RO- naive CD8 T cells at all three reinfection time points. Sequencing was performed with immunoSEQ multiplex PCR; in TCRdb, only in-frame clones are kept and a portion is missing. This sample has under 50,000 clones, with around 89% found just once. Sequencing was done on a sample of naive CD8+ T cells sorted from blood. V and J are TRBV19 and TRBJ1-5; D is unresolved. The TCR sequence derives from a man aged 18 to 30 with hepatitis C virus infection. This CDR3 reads CASSSGPQPQHF. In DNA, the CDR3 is TGTGCCAGTAGTTCAGGCCCTCAGCCCCAGCATTTT.